One sample yielded the 10 T cell receptor beta chains listed below, sequenced in a study of blood T cell repertoires in COVID-19. Libraries were prepared by immunoSEQ multiplex PCR; TCRdb keeps only in-frame clonotypes and omits some of them. Here the sample spans about 250,000 clones, 88% being singletons. Sequencing was carried out using peripheral blood. Every receptor here comes from a middle-aged woman who had recovered from COVID-19.

This clone has just one count. The chain combines TRBV28 with TRBJ2-1, with TRBD1 matching over 8 bases. The germline CDR1 and CDR2 sequences are MDHEN and SYDVKM. The CDR3 consists of 15 residues. V lost 8 bases and J lost 0; bases outside the gene matches: 6. CDR3 sequence (DNA): TGTGCCAGCCGCTCAGGACAGGGCTCCTACAATGAGCAGTTCTTC. Encoded protein: CASRSGQGSYNEQFF.

J is TRBJ2-1 and V is TRBV24-1, with D possibly TRBD2 on 5 matching bases. In germline, CDR1 is KGHDR, CDR2 SFDVKD. The CDR3 sequence is 14 residues long. Trimming took 7 bases from V and 2 from J, leaving 11 bases between them. CDR3 coding DNA: TGTGCCACCAGAGACCCACTAGCCTACAATGAGCAGTTCTTC. Translating it yields CATRDPLAYNEQFF.

The V and J genes are TRBV30 and TRBJ2-3; possible D gene TRBD2, 5 bases. V was shortened by 2 bases and J by 6 bases, with 6 bases between the two germline ends. The CDR3 consists of 11 residues. Germline V lookup: CDR1 GTSNPN, CDR2 SVGIG (reference sequence). Here the CDR3 DNA reads TGTGCCTGGAGTACGGGGGATACGCAGTATTTT. Translated: CAWSTGDTQYF.

This sequence joins TRBV5-1 and TRBJ1-6, with 8 bases aligning to TRBD1. Germline assignment: CDR1 SGHRS and CDR2 YFSETQ. This CDR3 has 15 residues. Unmatched junction bases numbered 1, after V lost 0 bases and J lost 5 bases. The CDR3 loop reads CASSLGQGNNSPLHF. In DNA, the CDR3 is TGCGCCAGCAGCTTGGGACAGGGGAATAATTCACCCCTCCACTTT. Filled out from reference TRBV5-1 and TRBJ1-6, the complete variable domain reads KAGVTQTPRYLIKTRGQQVTLSCSPISGHRSVSWYQQTPGQGLQFLFEYFSETQRNKGNFPGRFSGRQFSNSRSEMNVSTLELGDSALYLCASSLGQGNNSPLHFGNGTRLTVT.

V is TRBV12-3 or TRBV12-4 and J is TRBJ2-7, with D hard to call. The CDR3 spans 13 residues. V was shortened by 6 bases and J by 0 bases, with 9 bases between the two germline ends. The CDR3: CASSSGGSYEQYF. The CDR3 nucleotides read TGTGCCAGCAGCTCGGGTGGCTCCTACGAGCAGTACTTC.

The rearrangement joins TRBV6-6 to TRBJ2-7; no clear D gene. The CDR3 is 14 amino acids. CDR1 is MNHNY and CDR2 is SVGAGI in the germline V gene (reference sequence). Trimming took 6 bases from V and 5 from J, leaving 17 bases between them. CDR3 region: CASRIGGDANEQYF. The CDR3 DNA is TGTGCCAGCAGAATAGGTGGAGACGCCAACGAGCAGTACTTC.

V and J are TRBV7-6 and TRBJ2-5; 8 bases agree with TRBD1. The V segment lost 1 base and the J segment 5 bases; nucleotides outside the gene matches: 9. In germline, CDR1 is SGHVS, CDR2 FNYEAQ. This CDR3 spans 16 amino acids. CDR3 sequence (DNA): TGTGCCAGCAGCTTAGAGTGGTCAGGGGGCGGGGAGACCCAGTACTTC. This sequence encodes CASSLEWSGGGETQYF.

This chain joins TRBV30 and TRBJ1-4; D ambiguous. This CDR3 spans 11 amino acids. CDR1 is GTSNPN, CDR2 SVGIG, per germline (reference sequence). V was shortened by 2 bases and J by 5 bases, with 3 bases between the two germline ends. In DNA, the CDR3 is TGTGCCTGGAGTCAGAATGAAAAACTGTTTTTT. Amino acid sequence: CAWSQNEKLFF.

The rearrangement uses TRBV7-2 and TRBJ1-2; D not certain. Germline V gene data show CDR1 as SGHTA and CDR2 as FQGNSA. V was clipped by 5 bases and J by 1 base, with 11 bases between them. There are 14 residues in the CDR3. CDR3 sequence: CASSPPSVNYGYTF. For the CDR3, the DNA is TGTGCCAGCAGCCCCCCCTCGGTTAACTATGGCTACACCTTC.

CDR3 sequence reads: CASTKGSPPAFF. The CDR3 DNA follows: TGTGCCAGCACCAAGGGGTCTCCCCCGGCGTTCTTC. V gene TRBV5-4 combines with J gene TRBJ2-1; perhaps TRBD1 as D (5 bases). Per the germline V gene, CDR1 is SGHNT and CDR2 is YYREEE (reference sequence). This CDR3 spans 12 amino acids. The germline V and J ends were trimmed by 6 bases and 15 bases, with 19 bases remaining between them.